The 17 T cell receptor beta chains reported below all come from one sample, sequenced in a study of technical replicates of blood from a few donors. Produced via immunoSEQ multiplex PCR; TCRdb's table is partial and in-frame only. The top ten hold under 0.5% of the sample, which has around 80,000 clones, over 75% seen once. Sequencing was carried out using T cells isolated from PBMCs. The receptors were sampled from a human donor in good health.

The rearrangement links TRBV6-1 to TRBJ2-7; no definite D call. Germline lookup yields CDR1 MNHNS and CDR2 SASEGT. The V and J ends lost 0 bases and 3 bases respectively, with 12 bases between them. This CDR3 has 15 residues. CDR3: CASSEAPGGVYEQYF. For the CDR3, the DNA is TGTGCCAGCAGTGAAGCACCTGGCGGAGTCTACGAGCAGTACTTC.

The V call is TRBV6-6, the J call TRBJ2-7; D is possibly TRBD2 (6 bases). The CDR3 has 14 amino acids. Germline CDR1 reads MNHNY; CDR2 reads SVGAGI (reference sequence). Trimming stripped 8 bases from V and 2 bases from J, with 16 bases between. The CDR3 reads CASLVGEAPYEQYF. Here the CDR3 DNA reads TGTGCCAGCTTAGTGGGGGAGGCTCCCTACGAGCAGTACTTC.

CDR3 nucleotides: TGTGCCAGCAGTTTAGAGGGTATCGAGCAGTACTTC. Residues: CASSLEGIEQYF. J is TRBJ2-7 and V is TRBV28; tentatively, D is TRBD2 (5 bases). CDR1 is MDHEN, CDR2 SYDVKM, per germline. The CDR3 spans 12 residues. Trimming stripped 2 bases from V and 6 bases from J, with 8 bases between.

The V and J genes are TRBV5-5 and TRBJ1-4, with 7 bases fitting TRBD1. Germline CDR1 and CDR2: SGHKS and YYEKEE (reference sequence). This CDR3 spans 15 amino acids. V was clipped by 4 bases and J by 0 bases; unmatched bases: 3. CDR3 sequence: CASSVGTATNEKLFF. The DNA for the CDR3 is TGTGCCAGCAGCGTCGGGACAGCAACTAATGAAAAACTGTTTTTT.

The chain has TRBV13 and TRBJ2-1; tentatively, D is TRBD2 (6 bases). This CDR3 is 15 amino acids long. The germline V gene encodes CDR1 PRHDT and CDR2 FYEKMQ (reference sequence). Trimming took 4 bases from V and 5 from J, leaving 15 bases between them. Written as DNA, the CDR3 is TGTGCCAGCAGCTCCCAACTAGCTCGGGACAATGAGCAGTTCTTC. This codes for CASSSQLARDNEQFF.

This chain connects TRBV28 to TRBJ2-3, with D possibly being TRBD1 (6 bases). The germline V gene encodes CDR1 MDHEN and CDR2 SYDVKM. Deletions cut 5 bases from V and 2 bases from J, with 11 bases between. CDR3 length: 14 residues. CDR3 loop: CASSQGPFTDTQYF. In DNA form, the CDR3 reads TGTGCCAGCAGTCAGGGGCCATTCACAGATACGCAGTATTTT.

The rearrangement links TRBV6-6 to TRBJ2-7, with 9 bases aligning to TRBD1. J lost 5 bases, V lost 0 bases, and 5 bases had no gene match. CDR1 and CDR2 from the germline V gene are MNHNY and SVGAGI (reference sequence). The CDR3 totals 15 residues. DNA of the CDR3: TGTGCCAGCAGTTACTCCGGGACAGGGAACCACGAGCAGTACTTC. Translating gives CASSYSGTGNHEQYF.

The chain joins TRBV4-1 to TRBJ2-5, with a tentative D call TRBD2 (7 bases). CDR3 length: 15 amino acids. Germline CDR1 reads MGHRA; CDR2 reads YSYEKL. The V gene lost 6 bases and the J gene lost 0 bases, with 14 bases spanning the gap. Here the CDR3 reads CASRVRGGYQETQYF. In DNA form, the CDR3 reads TGCGCCAGCAGGGTGAGGGGGGGGTACCAAGAGACCCAGTACTTC.

The CDR3 loop is CASSLSLAGGRVGYNEQFF. DNA for the CDR3: TGTGCCAGCAGCTTAAGCCTAGCGGGAGGTCGGGTCGGTTACAATGAGCAGTTCTTC. The chain recombines TRBV7-6 with TRBJ2-1; 11 bases are shared with TRBD2. V trimming: 2 bases; J trimming: 4 bases; junction bases outside the gene matches: 13. In germline, CDR1 is SGHVS, CDR2 FNYEAQ. This CDR3 region has 19 residues.

The V and J genes are TRBV27 and TRBJ2-1; the D is unclear. The CDR3 runs 13 residues. CDR1 and CDR2 from the germline V gene are MNHEY and SMNVEV (reference sequence). Trimming took off 0 bases at V and 5 bases at J, with 5 bases between the two ends. CDR3 amino acids: CASSLSLNNEQFF. The DNA of the CDR3 is TGTGCCAGCAGTTTATCTCTAAACAATGAGCAGTTCTTC.

The CDR3 DNA is TGCGCCAGCAGCCAAGAAGGATCTTTGGACTTAACCTACGAGCAGTACTTC. Amino acid sequence: CASSQEGSLDLTYEQYF. The rearrangement links TRBV4-3 to TRBJ2-7; D might be TRBD2 (5 bases). This CDR3 is 17 amino acids long. The V and J ends lost 0 bases and 2 bases respectively, with 17 bases between them. Germline values: CDR1 LGHNA, CDR2 YSLEER.

V and J are TRBV13 and TRBJ2-4, with 7 bases identical to TRBD1. Looked up from germline, CDR1 is PRHDT and CDR2 is FYEKMQ (reference sequence). The CDR3 totals 14 residues. The ends lost 1 base at V and 6 bases at J; junction bases unmatched: 3. The CDR3 here is CASSLETGLNIQYF. The CDR3 DNA is TGTGCCAGCAGCTTAGAGACAGGGCTAAACATTCAGTACTTC.

The chain employs TRBV29-1 and TRBJ1-2; 7 nucleotides line up with TRBD1. The CDR3 is 13 amino acids. With V trimmed by 3 bases and J by 8 bases, 9 bases remained unmatched. The germline CDR1 and CDR2 sequences are SQVTM and ANQGSEA. CDR3 DNA: TGCAGCGTTGAGGTTTTTAGGACAGGCGGCTACACCTTC. Amino acid sequence: CSVEVFRTGGYTF.

The rearrangement links TRBV5-4 to TRBJ2-4; the match to TRBD2 covers 16 bases. Germline CDR1 is SGHNT and CDR2 is YYREEE (reference sequence). Germline trimming cut 4 bases from V and 0 bases from J; bases unmatched to any gene: 4. The length of the CDR3 is 18 residues. The CDR3 sequence is CASSPGLAGGPAKNIQYF. CDR3 DNA sequence: TGTGCCAGCAGCCCGGGACTAGCGGGAGGGCCAGCCAAAAACATTCAGTACTTC. Full variable domain (remainder filled in from reference TRBV5-4 and TRBJ2-4): ETGVTQSPTHLIKTRGQQVTLRCSSQSGHNTVSWYQQALGQGPQFIFQYYREEENGRGNFPPRFSGLQFPNYSSELNVNALELDDSALYLCASSPGLAGGPAKNIQYFGAGTRLSVL.

This chain connects TRBV7-6 to TRBJ2-1, with 9 bases aligning to TRBD2. Germline V gene sequence: CDR1 SGHVS, CDR2 FNYEAQ. The CDR3 is 15 residues long. V lost 6 bases and J lost 6; bases outside the gene matches: 9. The CDR3 DNA reads TGTGCCAGCAGTATAGCGGGAGTGTCTGGCAATGAGCAGTTCTTC. Residues: CASSIAGVSGNEQFF.

The CDR3 protein is CASSPPGTDTQYF. For the CDR3, the DNA is TGCGCCAGCAGCCCTCCCGGGACAGATACGCAGTATTTT. This chain uses TRBV4-1 with TRBJ2-3; D remains unclear. V lost 4 bases and J 3 bases, leaving 8 bases between the germline ends. The length of the CDR3 is 13 residues. Germline CDR1 is MGHRA and CDR2 is YSYEKL.

This rearrangement joins TRBV15 to TRBJ2-1, with 7 bases fitting TRBD2. V dropped 8 bases and J dropped 3; count of bases not matched to a gene: 13. The germline gives CDR1 LNHNV, CDR2 YYDKDF (reference sequence). This CDR3 has 16 residues. The DNA for the CDR3 is TGTGCCACCGCATGGGGCTCTAGCGGTTACTACAATGAGCAGTTCTTC. This encodes CATAWGSSGYYNEQFF.